Listed below are T cell receptor beta chains from one sample, sequenced in a study of T cells after yellow fever vaccination. TCRdb itself ran the 5' RACE reads through MiXCR, one entry per CDR3 protein. There are 620,000 or so distinct CDR3 sequences in the sample; about 12% occur only once, and about 15% lies in the top ten. Sequences were derived from PBMCs, sampled on the day of the yellow fever booster vaccination. These receptor sequences come from a young man who received the YFV17D yellow fever vaccine. Each CDR3 is given with its conserved first and last residue. Fields, in order: D gene, clone size, J gene, V gene, CDR3 protein, CDR3 DNA. A D gene is named only where the DNA matches it firmly. For some rows the clone size is stated as once, few or many, or as a class when expanded; others skip it.

D: .; size: few; J: TRBJ1-1; V: TRBV19; CDR3: CASSTQVNTEAFF; DNA: TGTGCCAGTAGTACTCAGGTGAACACTGAAGCTTTCTTT
D: TRBD2; size: .; J: TRBJ2-3; V: TRBV4-3; CDR3: CASSQDLAASDTQYF; DNA: TGCGCCAGCAGCCAAGATCTAGCGGCCTCAGATACGCAGTATTTT
D: .; size: few; J: TRBJ1-5; V: TRBV7-2; CDR3: CASSLGPGNNQPQHF; DNA: TGTGCCAGCAGCTTAGGTCCAGGGAACAATCAGCCCCAGCATTTT
D: .; size: .; J: TRBJ1-1; V: TRBV6-4; CDR3: CASRLEGNTEAFF; DNA: TGTGCCAGCCGGTTAGAGGGGAACACTGAAGCTTTCTTT
D: .; size: .; J: TRBJ2-5; V: TRBV7-2; CDR3: CASSQALRGQETQYF; DNA: TGTGCCAGCAGCCAAGCATTGAGGGGACAAGAGACCCAGTACTTC
D: TRBD2; size: many; J: TRBJ2-3; V: TRBV5-1; CDR3: CASSLEGRATDTQYF; DNA: TGCGCCAGCAGCTTGGAAGGGAGGGCCACAGATACGCAGTATTTT
D: .; size: .; J: TRBJ2-1; V: TRBV6-2/TRBV6-3; CDR3: CAGGSGQLNEQFF; DNA: TGTGCCGGGGGGTCAGGACAACTCAATGAGCAGTTCTTC
D: .; size: few; J: TRBJ1-2; V: TRBV7-2; CDR3: CASSLRRDDYGYTF; DNA: TGTGCCAGCAGCTTAAGGCGGGATGACTATGGCTACACCTTC
D: .; size: many; J: TRBJ2-3; V: TRBV20-1; CDR3: CSAGDKTGAAAPLF; DNA: TGCAGTGCTGGCGATAAGACGGGGGCCGCCGCCCCCCTTTTT
D: TRBD2; size: .; J: TRBJ2-1; V: TRBV20-1; CDR3: CSASGTMYNEQFF; DNA: TGCAGTGCTAGCGGGACTATGTACAATGAGCAGTTCTTC
D: .; size: .; J: TRBJ2-7; V: TRBV4-3; CDR3: CASSQEGGRAGSRNYEQYF; DNA: TGCGCCAGCAGCCAAGAAGGGGGGAGGGCGGGATCCCGAAACTACGAGCAGTACTTC
D: .; size: .; J: TRBJ1-5; V: TRBV7-2; CDR3: CASSMQGISNQPQHF; DNA: TGTGCCAGCAGCATGCAGGGAATAAGCAATCAGCCCCAGCATTTT
D: .; size: .; J: TRBJ2-7; V: TRBV25-1; CDR3: CASSESPNYYEQYF; DNA: TGTGCCAGCAGTGAAAGCCCCAATTACTACGAGCAGTACTTC
D: TRBD2; size: few; J: TRBJ2-5; V: TRBV7-2; CDR3: CASDSGLAGETQYF; DNA: TGTGCCAGTGACTCGGGACTAGCGGGAGAGACCCAGTACTTC
D: TRBD2; size: once; J: TRBJ2-5; V: TRBV20-1; CDR3: CSALRAGLAGVRQETQYF; DNA: TGCAGTGCCCTAAGGGCAGGGCTAGCGGGAGTAAGGCAAGAGACCCAGTACTTC
D: .; size: .; J: TRBJ2-5; V: TRBV7-7; CDR3: CASGLGFWETQYF; DNA: TGTGCCAGCGGGCTGGGTTTTTGGGAGACCCAGTACTTC
D: TRBD1; size: .; J: TRBJ2-2; V: TRBV24-1; CDR3: CAVTGDTGELFF; DNA: TGTGCCGTGACAGGGGACACCGGGGAGCTGTTTTTT
D: TRBD2; size: .; J: TRBJ2-1; V: TRBV6-4; CDR3: CASSVERGSSYNEQFF; DNA: TGTGCCAGCAGCGTCGAGCGGGGGAGCTCCTACAATGAGCAGTTCTTC
D: .; size: few; J: TRBJ1-5; V: TRBV3-1; CDR3: CASSQAGVNQPQHF; DNA: TGTGCCAGCAGCCAGGCGGGCGTTAATCAGCCCCAGCATTTT
D: .; size: .; J: TRBJ1-5; V: TRBV4-3; CDR3: CASSQEATDSNQPQHF; DNA: TGCGCCAGCAGCCAAGAGGCGACAGATAGCAATCAGCCCCAGCATTTT
D: TRBD2; size: few; J: TRBJ2-3; V: TRBV29-1; CDR3: CSVEYRGGPDTQYF; DNA: TGCAGCGTTGAGTACCGGGGGGGCCCAGATACGCAGTATTTT
D: .; size: .; J: TRBJ2-1; V: TRBV29-1; CDR3: CSVGWGKNNEQFF; DNA: TGCAGCGTTGGGTGGGGGAAGAACAATGAGCAGTTCTTC
D: TRBD2; size: .; J: TRBJ2-1; V: TRBV20-1; CDR3: CSVQREGNEQFF; DNA: TGCAGTGTTCAGAGGGAGGGGAATGAGCAGTTCTTC
D: .; size: few; J: TRBJ1-6; V: TRBV6-1; CDR3: CASGPRGRSNSPLHF; DNA: TGTGCCAGCGGTCCCCGGGGACGGAGCAATTCACCCCTCCACTTT
D: .; size: .; J: TRBJ2-3; V: TRBV20-1; CDR3: CSARDQGDRGWDTQYF; DNA: TGCAGTGCTAGAGATCAAGGAGATAGGGGTTGGGATACGCAGTATTTT
D: TRBD2; size: .; J: TRBJ2-1; V: TRBV6-5; CDR3: CASSFGLATSYNEQFF; DNA: TGTGCCAGCAGTTTCGGACTAGCGACCTCGTACAATGAGCAGTTCTTC
D: .; size: once; J: TRBJ2-2; V: TRBV10-2; CDR3: CASTWEAYTGELFF; DNA: TGCGCCAGCACATGGGAGGCGTACACCGGGGAGCTGTTTTTT
D: .; size: many; J: TRBJ2-1; V: TRBV15; CDR3: CATSNTPGAGTEQFF; DNA: TGTGCCACCAGTAACACCCCGGGGGCCGGGACAGAGCAGTTCTTC
D: .; size: .; J: TRBJ1-4; V: TRBV2; CDR3: CASGPYEKLFF; DNA: TGTGCCAGCGGACCGTATGAAAAACTGTTTTTT
D: .; size: few; J: TRBJ1-4; V: TRBV5-6; CDR3: CASSLGTEEKLFF; DNA: TGTGCCAGCAGCTTGGGAACAGAAGAAAAACTGTTTTTT
D: TRBD2; size: .; J: TRBJ2-3; V: TRBV12-3/TRBV12-4; CDR3: CASSFSGSARGDTQYF; DNA: TGTGCCAGCAGTTTTAGCGGGAGCGCCAGAGGAGATACGCAGTATTTT
D: TRBD2; size: few; J: TRBJ2-3; V: TRBV11-2; CDR3: CASSWGLAGGPWADTQYF; DNA: TGTGCCAGCAGCTGGGGACTAGCGGGAGGGCCGTGGGCAGATACGCAGTATTTT
D: TRBD1; size: .; J: TRBJ2-5; V: TRBV7-2; CDR3: CASSLFSGTVKETQYF; DNA: TGTGCCAGCAGCTTATTTTCCGGGACAGTTAAAGAGACCCAGTACTTC
D: .; size: few; J: TRBJ1-5; V: TRBV5-6; CDR3: CASSLGPPQPQHF; DNA: TGTGCCAGCAGCTTAGGACCCCCACAGCCCCAGCATTTT
D: TRBD1; size: .; J: TRBJ2-1; V: TRBV7-3; CDR3: CASSLNTGGEQFF; DNA: TGTGCCAGCAGCTTGAATACAGGGGGTGAGCAGTTCTTC
D: TRBD2; size: few; J: TRBJ2-1; V: TRBV12-3/TRBV12-4; CDR3: CASSFPPGGPVEQFF; DNA: TGTGCCAGCAGTTTCCCCCCGGGAGGGCCGGTTGAGCAGTTCTTC
D: .; size: once; J: TRBJ1-1; V: TRBV20-1; CDR3: CSAENTMNTEAFF; DNA: TGCAGTGCTGAAAACACAATGAACACTGAAGCTTTCTTT
D: TRBD2; size: .; J: TRBJ2-3; V: TRBV9; CDR3: CASSVGPAGASRDTQYF; DNA: TGTGCCAGCAGCGTAGGACCAGCGGGAGCAAGCAGAGATACGCAGTATTTT
D: .; size: .; J: TRBJ1-5; V: TRBV10-2; CDR3: CASSGPTSNQPQHF; DNA: TGCGCCAGCAGTGGACCGACGAGCAATCAGCCCCAGCATTTT
D: .; size: few; J: TRBJ2-1; V: TRBV20-1; CDR3: CSARVRHEFNEQFF; DNA: TGCAGTGCTAGGGTCCGTCACGAGTTCAATGAGCAGTTCTTC
D: .; size: .; J: TRBJ2-5; V: TRBV5-1; CDR3: CASSPARQETQYF; DNA: TGCGCCAGCAGCCCCGCTCGCCAAGAGACCCAGTACTTC
D: .; size: few; J: TRBJ1-1; V: TRBV20-1; CDR3: CSARDLAGTEAFF; DNA: TGCAGTGCTAGAGATCTAGCGGGGACTGAAGCTTTCTTT
D: .; size: few; J: TRBJ2-7; V: TRBV5-1; CDR3: CASSLEGRNYEQYF; DNA: TGCGCCAGCAGCTTGGAAGGGCGCAACTACGAGCAGTACTTC
D: TRBD1; size: .; J: TRBJ1-6; V: TRBV6-1; CDR3: CASTQTGQGNSPLHF; DNA: TGTGCCAGCACCCAAACAGGACAGGGCAATTCACCCCTCCACTTT
D: TRBD2; size: few; J: TRBJ2-5; V: TRBV20-1; CDR3: CSAWRGSGRGETQYF; DNA: TGCAGTGCTTGGCGCGGTAGCGGGAGAGGAGAGACCCAGTACTTC
D: .; size: .; J: TRBJ1-5; V: TRBV29-1; CDR3: CSVQGQGNQPQHF; DNA: TGCAGCGTCCAGGGTCAGGGCAATCAGCCCCAGCATTTT
D: TRBD1; size: few; J: TRBJ2-5; V: TRBV10-3; CDR3: CAISEGTERLSVETQYF; DNA: TGTGCCATCAGTGAGGGGACAGAACGACTGTCTGTGGAGACCCAGTACTTC
D: .; size: .; J: TRBJ2-5; V: TRBV20-1; CDR3: CSAKGILADQETQYF; DNA: TGCAGTGCTAAGGGTATCTTAGCGGACCAAGAGACCCAGTACTTC
D: TRBD2; size: many; J: TRBJ2-1; V: TRBV20-1; CDR3: CSAERTSGRMVYNEQFF; DNA: TGCAGTGCCGAAAGGACTAGCGGGAGGATGGTCTACAATGAGCAGTTCTTC